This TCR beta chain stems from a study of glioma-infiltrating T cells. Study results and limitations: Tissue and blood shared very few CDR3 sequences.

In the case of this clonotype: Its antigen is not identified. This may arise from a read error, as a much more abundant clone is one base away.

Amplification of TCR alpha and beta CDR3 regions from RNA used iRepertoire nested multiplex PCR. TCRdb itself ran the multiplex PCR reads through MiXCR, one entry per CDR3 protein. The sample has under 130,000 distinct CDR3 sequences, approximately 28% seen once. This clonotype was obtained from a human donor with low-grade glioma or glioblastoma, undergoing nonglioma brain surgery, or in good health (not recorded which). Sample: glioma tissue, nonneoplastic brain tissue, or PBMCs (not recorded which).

The CDR3 DNA sequence: TGTGCCAGCAGTAGGAGGGGGGGAGAAGGTTATGGCTACACCTTC. Translating gives CASSRRGGEGYGYTF. This rearrangement joins TRBV28 to TRBJ1-2; tentative D call: TRBD1 (6 bases). The CDR3 has 15 amino acids. Trimming took off 5 bases at V and 5 bases at J, with 18 bases between the two ends. The germline V gene has CDR1 MDHEN and CDR2 SYDVKM.